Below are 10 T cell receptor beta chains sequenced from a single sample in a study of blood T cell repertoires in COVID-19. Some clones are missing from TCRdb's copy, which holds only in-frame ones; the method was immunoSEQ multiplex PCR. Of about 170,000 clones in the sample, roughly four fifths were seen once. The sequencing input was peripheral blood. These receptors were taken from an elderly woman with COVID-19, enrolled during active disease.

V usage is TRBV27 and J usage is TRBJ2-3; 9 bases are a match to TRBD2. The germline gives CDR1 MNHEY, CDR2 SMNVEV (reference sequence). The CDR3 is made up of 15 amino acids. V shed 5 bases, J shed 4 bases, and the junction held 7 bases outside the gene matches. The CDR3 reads CASSRLAGMADTQYF. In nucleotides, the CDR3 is TGTGCCAGCAGTCGGCTAGCGGGGATGGCAGATACGCAGTATTTT.

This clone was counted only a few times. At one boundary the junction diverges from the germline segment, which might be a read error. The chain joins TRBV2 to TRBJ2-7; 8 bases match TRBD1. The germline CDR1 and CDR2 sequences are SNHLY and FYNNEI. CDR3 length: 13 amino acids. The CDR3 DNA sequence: TGTGCCAGCAACCCACAGGGGGATAGGGAGAAGGACTTC. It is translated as CASNPQGDREKDF.

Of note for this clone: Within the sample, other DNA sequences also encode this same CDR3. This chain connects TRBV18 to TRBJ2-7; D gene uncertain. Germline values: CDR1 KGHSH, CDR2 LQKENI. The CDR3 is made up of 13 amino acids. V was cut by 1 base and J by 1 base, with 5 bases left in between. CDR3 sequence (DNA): TGTGCCAGCTCACCACTCAGTTCCTACGAGCAGTACTTC. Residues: CASSPLSSYEQYF.

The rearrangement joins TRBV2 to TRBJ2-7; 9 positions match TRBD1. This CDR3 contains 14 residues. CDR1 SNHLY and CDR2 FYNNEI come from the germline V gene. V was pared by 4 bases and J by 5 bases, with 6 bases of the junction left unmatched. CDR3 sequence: CASSGGTGSNEQYF. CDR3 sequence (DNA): TGTGCCAGCAGTGGCGGGACAGGGTCTAACGAGCAGTACTTC.

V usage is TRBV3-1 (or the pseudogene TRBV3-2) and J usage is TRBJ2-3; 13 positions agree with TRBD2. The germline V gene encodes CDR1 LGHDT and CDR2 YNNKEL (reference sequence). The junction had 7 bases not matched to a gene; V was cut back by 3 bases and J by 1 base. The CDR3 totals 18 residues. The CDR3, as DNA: TGTGCCAGCAGCCATACCCTCGGGACTAGCGGGGGCACAGATACGCAGTATTTT. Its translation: CASSHTLGTSGGTDTQYF.

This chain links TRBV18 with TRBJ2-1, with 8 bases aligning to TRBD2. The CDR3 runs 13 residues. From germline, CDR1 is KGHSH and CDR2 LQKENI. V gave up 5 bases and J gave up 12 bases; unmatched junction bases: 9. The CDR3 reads CASSSLAVERQFF. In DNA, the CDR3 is TGTGCCAGCTCATCACTAGCGGTAGAACGGCAGTTCTTC. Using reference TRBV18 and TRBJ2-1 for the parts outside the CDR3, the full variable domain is NAGVMQNPRHLVRRRGQEARLRCSPMKGHSHVYWYRQLPEEGLKFMVYLQKENIIDESGMPKERFSAEFPKEGPSILRIQQVVRGDSAAYFCASSSLAVERQFFGPGTRLTVL.

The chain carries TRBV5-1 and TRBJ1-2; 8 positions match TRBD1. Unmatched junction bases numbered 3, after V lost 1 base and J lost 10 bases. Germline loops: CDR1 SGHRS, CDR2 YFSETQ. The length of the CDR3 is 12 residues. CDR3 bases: TGCGCCAGCAGCTTGACAGGGGGTGACTACACCTTC. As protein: CASSLTGGDYTF.

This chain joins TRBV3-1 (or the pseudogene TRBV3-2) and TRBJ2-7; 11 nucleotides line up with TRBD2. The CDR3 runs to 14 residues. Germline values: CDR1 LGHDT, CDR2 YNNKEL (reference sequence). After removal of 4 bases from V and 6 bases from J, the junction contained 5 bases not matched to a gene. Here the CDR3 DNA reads TGTGCCAGCAGCCGACGGCTAGCGGGAGGCGAGCAGTACTTC. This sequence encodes CASSRRLAGGEQYF.

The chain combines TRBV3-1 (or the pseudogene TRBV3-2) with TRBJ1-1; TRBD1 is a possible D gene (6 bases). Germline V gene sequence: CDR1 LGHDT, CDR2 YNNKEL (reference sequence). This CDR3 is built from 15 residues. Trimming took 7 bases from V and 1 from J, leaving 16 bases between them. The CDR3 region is CASTLGAAENTEAFF. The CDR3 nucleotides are TGTGCCAGCACCCTGGGGGCGGCGGAGAACACTGAAGCTTTCTTT.

The CDR3: CSVQGAVAGELFF. CDR3 bases: TGCAGCGTGCAGGGGGCTGTGGCCGGGGAGCTGTTTTTT. The gene calls are TRBV29-1 and TRBJ2-2; 8 bases map to TRBD1. Germline V gene data show CDR1 as SQVTM and CDR2 as ANQGSEA. V shed 6 bases and J 6 bases; nucleotides not matched to a gene: 6. The CDR3 loop spans 13 amino acids.